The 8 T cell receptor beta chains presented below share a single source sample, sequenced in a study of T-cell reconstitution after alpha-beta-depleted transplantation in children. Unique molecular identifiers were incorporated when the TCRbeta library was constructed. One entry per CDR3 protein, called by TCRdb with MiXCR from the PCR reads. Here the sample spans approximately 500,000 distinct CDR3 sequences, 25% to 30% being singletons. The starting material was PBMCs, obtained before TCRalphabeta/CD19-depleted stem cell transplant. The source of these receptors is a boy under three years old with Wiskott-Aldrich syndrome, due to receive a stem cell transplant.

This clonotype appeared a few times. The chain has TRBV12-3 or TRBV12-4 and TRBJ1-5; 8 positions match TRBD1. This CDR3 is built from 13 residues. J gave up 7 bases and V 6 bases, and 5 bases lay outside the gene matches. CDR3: CASRQTGAQPQHF. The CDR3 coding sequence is TGTGCCAGCAGACAGACAGGGGCCCAGCCCCAGCATTTT.

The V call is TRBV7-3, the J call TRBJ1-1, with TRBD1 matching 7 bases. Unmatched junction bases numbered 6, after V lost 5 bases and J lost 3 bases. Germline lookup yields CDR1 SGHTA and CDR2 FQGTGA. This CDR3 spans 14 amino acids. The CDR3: CASSRGQFDTEAFF. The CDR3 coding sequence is TGTGCCAGCAGCAGGGGGCAGTTCGACACTGAAGCTTTCTTT.

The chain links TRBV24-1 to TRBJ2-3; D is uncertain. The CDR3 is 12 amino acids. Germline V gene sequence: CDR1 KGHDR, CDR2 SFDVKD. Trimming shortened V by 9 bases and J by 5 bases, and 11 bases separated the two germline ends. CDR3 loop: CATGILGDTQYF. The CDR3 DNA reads TGTGCCACCGGAATACTGGGAGATACGCAGTATTTT.

CDR3 loop: CASSPGTSEWQFF. Written as DNA, the CDR3 is TGTGCCAGCAGCCCAGGGACTAGCGAGTGGCAGTTCTTC. The chain couples TRBV7-2 to TRBJ2-1; 10 bases fit TRBD2. The CDR3 runs to 13 residues. Unmatched junction bases numbered 7, after V lost 5 bases and J lost 12 bases. Germline CDR1 is SGHTA and CDR2 is FQGNSA.

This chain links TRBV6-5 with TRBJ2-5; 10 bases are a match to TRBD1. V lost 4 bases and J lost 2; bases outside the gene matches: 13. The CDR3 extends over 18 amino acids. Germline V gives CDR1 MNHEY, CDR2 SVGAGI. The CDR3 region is CASSSYPPGQGRQETQYF. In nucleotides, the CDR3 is TGTGCCAGCAGTTCTTACCCTCCGGGACAGGGGAGACAAGAGACCCAGTACTTC.

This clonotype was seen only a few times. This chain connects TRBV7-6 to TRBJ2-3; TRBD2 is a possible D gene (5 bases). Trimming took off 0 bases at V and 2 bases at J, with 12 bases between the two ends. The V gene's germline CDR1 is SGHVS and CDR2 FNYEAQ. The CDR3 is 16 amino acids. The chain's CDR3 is CASSLARARATDTQYF. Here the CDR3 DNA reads TGTGCCAGCAGCTTAGCGAGGGCCAGAGCCACAGATACGCAGTATTTT.

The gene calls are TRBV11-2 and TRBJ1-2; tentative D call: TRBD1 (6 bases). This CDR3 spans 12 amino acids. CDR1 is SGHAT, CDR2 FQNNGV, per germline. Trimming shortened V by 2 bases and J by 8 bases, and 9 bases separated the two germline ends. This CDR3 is CASSLHRDGYTF. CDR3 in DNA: TGTGCCAGCAGCTTACACAGGGACGGCTACACCTTC.

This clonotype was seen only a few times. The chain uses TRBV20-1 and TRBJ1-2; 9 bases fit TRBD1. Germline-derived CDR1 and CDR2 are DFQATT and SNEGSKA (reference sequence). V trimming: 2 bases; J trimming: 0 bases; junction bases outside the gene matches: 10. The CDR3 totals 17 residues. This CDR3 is CSARPGTGIGANYGYTF. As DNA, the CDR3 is TGCAGTGCTAGACCCGGGACAGGGATCGGAGCTAACTATGGCTACACCTTC.